Listed below are T cell receptor beta chains from one sample, sequenced in a study of blood T cell repertoires in COVID-19. The method was immunoSEQ multiplex PCR; TCRdb's version includes in-frame clones alone and lacks a portion of them. Of 200,000 or so clones listed, around 89% are singletons. Sequencing was performed on peripheral blood. The source of these receptors is a man between 25 and 39 years old with COVID-19, enrolled during active disease. Each CDR3 is given with its conserved first and last residue. D genes are given only for firm matches. Clone size is given for some rows only: seen once, a few or many times, or a class if the clone is expanded.

cdr3_nt	cdr3_aa	v_call	d_call	j_call	clone_size
TGCAGCGTTGCCGCCGGGACAGGGGAGCTAGTCTATGGCTACACCTTC	CSVAAGTGELVYGYTF	TRBV29-1	TRBD1	TRBJ1-2	NA
TGCGCCAGCAGCCGTTCTGAGGGCGGCTACACCTTC	CASSRSEGGYTF	TRBV5-1	NA	TRBJ1-2	NA
TGTGCCAGCAGTGACACCCCGGGACACGACGACAATGAGCAGTTCTTC	CASSDTPGHDDNEQFF	TRBV25-1	NA	TRBJ2-1	NA
TGCAGCGCACTGACTAGCGGGAGTTTCGACGAGCAGTACTTC	CSALTSGSFDEQYF	TRBV29-1	TRBD2	TRBJ2-7	NA
TGTGCCAGCAGCGCCGGACAGCCTCTAAACACCATATATTTT	CASSAGQPLNTIYF	TRBV9	NA	TRBJ1-3	NA
TGTGCCAGCAGCCAACGGGGAGCTCGCACTGAAGCTTTCTTT	CASSQRGARTEAFF	TRBV3-1/TRBV3-2	NA	TRBJ1-1	NA
TGCGCCAGCAGCCAAGGTACTACGGGCTACACCTTC	CASSQGTTGYTF	TRBV4-3	NA	TRBJ1-2	NA
TGTGCCAGCAGCCCGCAGACCTACGAGCAGTACTTC	CASSPQTYEQYF	TRBV11-2	NA	TRBJ2-7	NA
TGTGCCAGCAGCTTTGGACTAGCGGGGGTTATGGGGGAGACCCAGTACTTC	CASSFGLAGVMGETQYF	TRBV7-2	TRBD2	TRBJ2-5	NA
TGTGCCAGCAGCCAAGATAGTAGTTCGGCAGGGGATGAAAAACTGTTTTTT	CASSQDSSSAGDEKLFF	TRBV4-2	NA	TRBJ1-4	NA
TGTGCCAGCAGCCCCGGACTAGCGGGACCCTACTCCTACAATGAGCAGTTCTTC	CASSPGLAGPYSYNEQFF	TRBV28	TRBD2	TRBJ2-1	NA
TGCGCCAGCAGCCAAGATGGGGACAGGGGGAATTCACCCCTCCACTTT	CASSQDGDRGNSPLHF	TRBV4-3	TRBD1	TRBJ1-6	NA
TGTGCCAGCAGTCCATATAGCGGAGCGAACACCGGGGAGCTGTTTTTT	CASSPYSGANTGELFF	TRBV27	NA	TRBJ2-2	NA
TGTGCCAGCAGTCGAGCAGGCAGGGGCGGGGAGCTGTTTTTT	CASSRAGRGGELFF	TRBV27	NA	TRBJ2-2	NA
TGTGCCAGCAGCTTCGTAGACCTAGCGTACAATGAGCAGTTCTTC	CASSFVDLAYNEQFF	TRBV7-2	NA	TRBJ2-1	few
TGTGCCAGCTCACCATTTAGCCGGGGGGGCTCAGATACGCAGTATTTT	CASSPFSRGGSDTQYF	TRBV18	TRBD2	TRBJ2-3	NA
TGTGCCAGCAGTTACTCTGGGCTTGGGGAGACCCAGTACTTC	CASSYSGLGETQYF	TRBV6-5	NA	TRBJ2-5	NA
TGTGCCATCAGTGAGGCCAGGGGGGAACAGCCCCAGCATTTT	CAISEARGEQPQHF	TRBV10-3	TRBD1	TRBJ1-5	NA
TGTGCCAGCAGCGGGTCCAGGTCCCCCCAGCGGGGGTGGTTCACAGATACGCAGTATTTT	CASSGSRSPQRGWFTDTQYF	TRBV6-4	TRBD2	TRBJ2-3	NA
TGTGCCACCAGCAGAGGAGGGTCCGATACGCAGTATTTT	CATSRGGSDTQYF	TRBV15	NA	TRBJ2-3	NA
TGTGCCAGCAGTTTTGACTCTAGCGGGGGGCTTATCTACGAGCAGTACTTC	CASSFDSSGGLIYEQYF	TRBV27	TRBD2	TRBJ2-7	NA
TGTGCCAGCAGCTTCGCTGGACGGCGGGTCACAGATACGCAGTATTTT	CASSFAGRRVTDTQYF	TRBV11-2	NA	TRBJ2-3	NA
TGTGCCAGTAGTATGGGCGAGGGGGTCTACGAGCAGTACTTC	CASSMGEGVYEQYF	TRBV19	NA	TRBJ2-7	NA
TGTGCCAGCTCACAAATCACTAACTATGGCTACACCTTC	CASSQITNYGYTF	TRBV18	NA	TRBJ1-2	NA
TGTGCCAGCAGCCAAGAATGGGGCCGTCAGCAGTTCTTC	CASSQEWGRQQFF	TRBV3-1/TRBV3-2	NA	TRBJ2-1	NA
TGCGCCAGCAGCCAATTGACAGGGTCCACTGAAGCTTTCTTT	CASSQLTGSTEAFF	TRBV4-3	TRBD1	TRBJ1-1	NA
TGCGCCAGCAGCTTGAGGTCCGAAGGAGGCACTGAAGCTTTCTTT	CASSLRSEGGTEAFF	TRBV5-1	NA	TRBJ1-1	NA
TGTGCCAGCAGCCCCCCCGGACAAACTTCACCCCTCCACTTT	CASSPPGQTSPLHF	TRBV6-2/TRBV6-3	NA	TRBJ1-6	NA
TGTGCCACCAGTGATGCGGACTTTCCCTATGGCTACACCTTC	CATSDADFPYGYTF	TRBV24-1	NA	TRBJ1-2	NA
TGTGCCAGCAGACTCCTAGCGGGGGGTAGAATGGCGCAGTATTTT	CASRLLAGGRMAQYF	TRBV27	TRBD2	TRBJ2-3	few
TGTGCCAGCAGTTCCGGACGGGAAGTAGCGGTCCCCTACGAGCAGTACTTC	CASSSGREVAVPYEQYF	TRBV28	NA	TRBJ2-7	once
TGTGCCAGTAGTACCGAAAGATGGCCCGGAAACACCATATATTTT	CASSTERWPGNTIYF	TRBV19	NA	TRBJ1-3	NA
TGTGCCAGTAGCCCCGGACTAGAGCAGTTCTTC	CASSPGLEQFF	TRBV19	NA	TRBJ2-1	once
TGCGCCAGCAGCTTGCCCTGGACAGGGCCGGGGAGTACGAGTACTGAAGCTTTCTTT	CASSLPWTGPGSTSTEAFF	TRBV5-1	TRBD1	TRBJ1-1	NA
TGTGCCAGCAGTTCCCCTCGACAGGGGGACACCGGGGAGCTGTTTTTT	CASSSPRQGDTGELFF	TRBV6-2/TRBV6-3	TRBD1	TRBJ2-2	NA